The TCR beta chain under discussion was sequenced for a study of cytomegalovirus exposure and HLA in healthy donors. Use of 60 Vbeta and 13 Jbeta primers characterized the PCR. Produced via immunoSEQ multiplex PCR; TCRdb's table is partial and in-frame only. The table includes some 150,000 clones, 70% to 80% detected once. J gave up 4 bases and V 4 bases, and 6 bases lay outside the gene matches. The CDR3 totals 14 residues. Germline assignment: CDR1 MNHEY and CDR2 SVGAGI. The source material was PBMCs. The receptor comes from a woman in her twenties or thirties in good health and CMV-seropositive. The chain uses TRBV6-5 and TRBJ2-7; 8 nucleotides align to TRBD1. The CDR3 DNA sequence: TGTGCCAGCAGTTGGATCCAGGGGGCGTACGAGCAGTACTTC. Its translation: CASSWIQGAYEQYF.